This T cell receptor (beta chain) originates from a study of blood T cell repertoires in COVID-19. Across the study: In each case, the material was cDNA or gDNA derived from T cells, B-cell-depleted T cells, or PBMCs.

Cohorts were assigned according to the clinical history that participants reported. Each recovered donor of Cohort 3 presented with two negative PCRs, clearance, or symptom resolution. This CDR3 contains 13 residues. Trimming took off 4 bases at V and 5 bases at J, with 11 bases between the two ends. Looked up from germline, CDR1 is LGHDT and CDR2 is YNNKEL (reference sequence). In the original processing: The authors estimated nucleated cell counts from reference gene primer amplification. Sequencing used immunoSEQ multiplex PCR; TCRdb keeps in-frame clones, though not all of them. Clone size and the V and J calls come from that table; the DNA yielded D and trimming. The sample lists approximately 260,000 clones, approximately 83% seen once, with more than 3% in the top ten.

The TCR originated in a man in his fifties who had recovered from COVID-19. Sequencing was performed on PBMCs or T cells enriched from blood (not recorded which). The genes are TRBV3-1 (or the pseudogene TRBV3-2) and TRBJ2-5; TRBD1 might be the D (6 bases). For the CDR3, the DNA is TGTGCCAGCAGCCTTTTAAGGGGGGAGACCCAGTACTTC. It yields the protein CASSLLRGETQYF.